The 17 T cell receptor beta chains listed next were all sequenced from one sample in a study of Ad26.COV2.S vaccination and SARS-CoV-2 variants. The treatment is: about 20 received Ad26.COV2.S at low or high dose, single or two shots; roughly five received placebo; per-sample allocation not given. Sampling was performed 63 days after the first vaccine or placebo injection. Profiled with immunoSEQ multiplex PCR; TCRdb holds only in-frame clones, not every one. The sample yields around 500,000 clones, roughly nine tenths seen once. The sequenced sample was peripheral blood, obtained in a trial of Ad26.COV2.S vaccine versus placebo. The receptors here all came from a person aged 18-65 years who received the Ad26.COV2.S COVID-19 vaccine or a placebo.

V usage is TRBV5-1 and J usage is TRBJ1-5, with TRBD1 matching 11 bases. The CDR3 is made up of 16 amino acids. J gave up 4 bases and V 0 bases, and 3 bases lay outside the gene matches. Germline V gene data show CDR1 as SGHRS and CDR2 as YFSETQ. CDR3 loop: CASSLGTGGWNQPQHF. CDR3 DNA sequence: TGCGCCAGCAGCTTGGGGACAGGGGGCTGGAATCAGCCCCAGCATTTT.

The rearrangement links TRBV7-3 to TRBJ2-3; D is possibly TRBD2 (7 bases). This CDR3 is 18 amino acids long. V lost 2 bases to trimming and J lost 4 bases, with 22 bases between them. The V gene's germline CDR1 is SGHTA and CDR2 FQGTGA. In nucleotides, the CDR3 is TGTGCCAGCAGCTTAGGGGGGGCTAGCCCGTGGAGCCCAGATACGCAGTATTTT. Translated: CASSLGGASPWSPDTQYF.

This sequence joins TRBV27 and TRBJ2-6; 7 nucleotides line up with TRBD1. This CDR3 is 16 amino acids long. Trimming at V came to 7 bases and at J to 0 bases, leaving 6 bases not matched to a gene. Germline CDR1 is MNHEY and CDR2 is SMNVEV (reference sequence). The CDR3 loop reads CASKTGDSSGANVLTF. CDR3 nucleotides: TGTGCCAGCAAAACAGGGGATAGCTCTGGGGCCAACGTCCTGACTTTC. The full variable domain, rest sourced from reference TRBV27 and TRBJ2-6, is EAQVTQNPRYLITVTGKKLTVTCSQNMNHEYMSWYRQDPGLGLRQIYYSMNVEVTDKGDVPEGYKVSRKEKRNFPLILESPSPNQTSLYFCASKTGDSSGANVLTFGAGSRLTVL.

The rearrangement uses TRBV7-6 and TRBJ2-2; the D call may be TRBD1 or TRBD2 (5 bases each). This CDR3 has 16 residues. V gave up 1 base and J gave up 0 bases, with 9 bases separating them. The germline V gene encodes CDR1 SGHVS and CDR2 FNYEAQ. The CDR3, as DNA: TGTGCCAGCAGCTTAGAATGGGGGTCGAACACCGGGGAGCTGTTTTTT. The encoded protein is CASSLEWGSNTGELFF.

This sequence joins TRBV28 and TRBJ2-1; 10 nucleotides line up with TRBD2. V lost 5 bases, J lost 8 bases, and 6 bases stayed unmatched. From germline, CDR1 is MDHEN and CDR2 SYDVKM. The CDR3 is made up of 14 amino acids. CDR3 in DNA: TGTGCCAGCAGTGAGAGAAGCGGGAGGGATGAGCAGTTCTTC. Translated: CASSERSGRDEQFF.

This rearrangement joins TRBV29-1 to TRBJ2-1; D is ambiguous. CDR3 length: 10 amino acids. V dropped 0 bases and J dropped 12 bases, with 6 bases sitting between them. The germline CDR1 and CDR2 sequences are SQVTM and ANQGSEA. CDR3 coding DNA: TGCAGCGTTGAAGAGACTGTGCAGTTCTTC. This sequence encodes CSVEETVQFF.

This clone was detected once. An end of the junction differs from the germline gene, which may be a read error. The CDR3 coding sequence is TGTGCCAGCGGTTTTGGGGTAAAAACCTACAATGAGCAGTTCTTC. Protein sequence: CASGFGVKTYNEQFF. The V call is TRBV28, the J call TRBJ2-1; D not certain. The CDR3 sequence is 15 residues long. Germline assignment: CDR1 MDHEN and CDR2 SYDVKM.

V and J are TRBV3-1 (or the pseudogene TRBV3-2) and TRBJ1-4; D may be TRBD1 (6 bases). V was shortened by 5 bases and J by 8 bases, with 18 bases between the two germline ends. Looked up from germline, CDR1 is LGHDT and CDR2 is YNNKEL (reference sequence). The CDR3 length is 15 residues. CDR3 nucleotides: TGTGCCAGCAGCGGACCGGGGGCAAGAGGGGAAAAACTGTTTTTT. It codes for CASSGPGARGEKLFF.

The J gene is TRBJ2-5, the V gene TRBV27, with 15 bases aligning to TRBD2. Germline CDR1 MNHEY, CDR2 SMNVEV (reference sequence). The V segment lost 4 bases and the J segment 4 bases; nucleotides outside the gene matches: 7. The CDR3 has 17 residues. DNA for the CDR3: TGTGCCAGCAGTTCACGGACTAGCGGGAGGGCCGCAGAGACCCAGTACTTC. Protein sequence: CASSSRTSGRAAETQYF.

The V and J genes are TRBV10-3 and TRBJ2-1; TRBD2 agrees at 14 bases. CDR3 length: 14 residues. Germline values: CDR1 ENHRY, CDR2 SYGVKD. The V and J ends lost 8 bases and 9 bases, in that order; junction bases with no gene match: 6. The CDR3: CAIGGLAGVFEQFF. The CDR3 DNA reads TGTGCCATCGGGGGACTAGCGGGAGTCTTTGAGCAGTTCTTC.

The chain employs TRBV6-5 and TRBJ1-2; D may be TRBD1 (5 bases). Trimming shortened V by 5 bases and J by 5 bases, and 15 bases separated the two germline ends. CDR1 and CDR2 from the germline V gene are MNHEY and SVGAGI. CDR3 length: 14 amino acids. CDR3 bases: TGTGCCAGCAGTAGAGGTGGGGCAAGTTATGGCTACACCTTC. It specifies CASSRGGASYGYTF.

The rearrangement uses TRBV11-2 and TRBJ2-7; 9 positions match TRBD2. The CDR3 length is 16 residues. The V and J ends lost 2 bases and 1 base, in that order; junction bases with no gene match: 6. Germline CDR1 reads SGHAT; CDR2 reads FQNNGV. The CDR3 loop is CASSLRASGISYEQYF. CDR3 DNA sequence: TGTGCCAGCAGCTTAAGGGCTAGCGGGATATCCTACGAGCAGTACTTC.

The chain combines TRBV5-4 with TRBJ2-7; 10 bases match TRBD2. V lost 4 bases, J lost 3 bases, and 7 bases stayed unmatched. Germline V gene data show CDR1 as SGHNT and CDR2 as YYREEE (reference sequence). The CDR3 is 15 residues long. The CDR3 spells CASSPGTSVGYEQYF. CDR3 DNA sequence: TGTGCCAGCAGCCCCGGGACTAGCGTAGGCTACGAGCAGTACTTC.

Only one count was recorded for this clone. The rearrangement joins TRBV19 to TRBJ2-4; TRBD1 agrees at 9 bases. J gave up 4 bases and V 6 bases, and 7 bases lay outside the gene matches. The CDR3 runs 15 residues. CDR1 LNHDA and CDR2 SQIVND come from the germline V gene (reference sequence). The CDR3 DNA follows: TGTGCCAGTAGAGGACAGGGGCCCCCGAAAAACATTCAGTACTTC. Its protein is CASRGQGPPKNIQYF.

This clone was counted only a few times. The J gene is TRBJ1-1, the V gene TRBV14; D ambiguous. Germline assignment: CDR1 SGHDN and CDR2 FVKESK. Trimming shortened V by 4 bases and J by 3 bases, and 9 bases separated the two germline ends. The CDR3 length is 13 residues. CDR3: CASSLRVDTEAFF. CDR3 DNA sequence: TGTGCCAGCAGCCTCCGGGTGGACACTGAAGCTTTCTTT.

The V and J genes are TRBV4-1 and TRBJ2-7; TRBD2 matches 7 bases. The CDR3 is made up of 17 amino acids. Germline CDR1 is MGHRA and CDR2 is YSYEKL. V lost 3 bases to trimming and J lost 2 bases; unmatched junction nucleotides: 13. In nucleotides, the CDR3 is TGCGCCAGCAGCCAGCACACAAGAACTAGCGTCCCCTACGAGCAGTACTTC. Residues: CASSQHTRTSVPYEQYF.

J is TRBJ1-4 and V is TRBV7-9; 7 bases fit TRBD1. Unmatched junction bases numbered 3, after V lost 2 bases and J lost 6 bases. The CDR3 runs to 14 residues. Germline V gives CDR1 SEHNR, CDR2 FQNEAQ (reference sequence). The CDR3 coding sequence is TGTGCCAGCAGCTTATCCGGGACAGATGAAAAACTGTTTTTT. It encodes CASSLSGTDEKLFF.